The clone carrying this TCR beta chain was observed a single time. Here immunoSEQ multiplex PCR was the method, and the copy in TCRdb shows in-frame clones only, minus some. The sample has approximately 100,000 clones, 70% to 85% seen once. The data are from a study of OX40 agonist ivuxolimab in advanced cancers. Turning to the study itself: Dose-escalation subjects each had hepatocellular carcinoma, melanoma, renal cell or head and neck cancer.

The CDR3 has 15 amino acids. Looked up from germline, CDR1 is MNHNY and CDR2 is SVGAGI (reference sequence). V was pared by 0 bases and J by 11 bases, with 6 bases of the junction left unmatched. The chain carries TRBV6-6 and TRBJ2-5; TRBD2 agrees at 13 bases. The sample in question was CD4+ or CD8+ T cells sorted from blood, obtained in a trial of the OX40 agonist ivuxolimab. This receptor was taken from an adult with an advanced solid tumor such as melanoma, head and neck, liver or kidney cancer. The CDR3 DNA reads TGTGCCAGCAGTTACTCGGGACTAGCGGGGCCTAAGCAGTACTTC. As protein: CASSYSGLAGPKQYF.